This entry describes one T cell receptor (beta chain). No antigen is known for it. The data are from a study of Ad26.COV2.S vaccination and SARS-CoV-2 variants. Study-level information: Ad26.COV2.S given intramuscularly, once or twice 56 days apart. General study points: Vaccine recipients had higher spike-specific TCR breadth than placebo recipients.

Treatment in this sample: 19 received Ad26.COV2.S at low or high dose, single or two shots; about five received placebo; per-sample allocation not given. Day 63 following the first vaccine or placebo injection was when the samples were taken. This Boston cohort included adults aged 18-55 years. Produced via immunoSEQ multiplex PCR; TCRdb's table is partial and in-frame only. The data show approximately 500,000 clones, about 83% seen once. The germline V gene has CDR1 MDHEN and CDR2 SYDVKM. The CDR3 sequence is 14 residues long. V trimming: 6 bases; J trimming: 7 bases; junction bases outside the gene matches: 6.

The TCR was taken from a person between 18 and 59 years old who received the Ad26.COV2.S COVID-19 vaccine or a placebo. The material was peripheral blood, obtained in a trial of Ad26.COV2.S vaccine versus placebo. The chain links TRBV28 to TRBJ1-6; 7 bases match TRBD1. The CDR3 sequence is CASRDDRENSPLHF. CDR3 sequence (DNA): TGTGCCAGCAGGGACGACAGGGAGAATTCACCCCTCCACTTT.